The 3 T cell receptor beta chains below all came from one sample that was sequenced in a study of cytomegalovirus exposure and HLA in healthy donors. PCR used 60 Vbeta primers and 13 Jbeta primers. The protocol was immunoSEQ multiplex PCR, while the TCRdb copy is restricted to in-frame clones and leaves out a portion. The sample shows roughly 200,000 clones, roughly 89% of them seen only once. The material sequenced was PBMCs. These receptors all come from a woman aged 18-29 years in good health and CMV-seronegative.

The chain employs TRBV5-1 and TRBJ2-3, with 11 bases aligning to TRBD2. Germline V lookup: CDR1 SGHRS, CDR2 YFSETQ. V dropped 0 bases and J dropped 5; count of bases not matched to a gene: 5. The CDR3 runs 16 residues. CDR3 DNA: TGCGCCAGCAGCTTGGCACTAGCGGGGGTGATAGATACGCAGTATTTT. This gives the protein CASSLALAGVIDTQYF.

The chain joins TRBV14 to TRBJ2-6; TRBD2 is a possible D gene (5 bases). V gave up 0 bases and J gave up 0 bases, with 12 bases separating them. The germline CDR1 and CDR2 sequences are SGHDN and FVKESK. The CDR3 extends over 18 amino acids. The chain's CDR3 is CASSQEGGGYSGANVLTF. Here the CDR3 DNA reads TGTGCCAGCAGCCAAGAAGGCGGAGGATACTCTGGGGCCAACGTCCTGACTTTC.

This sequence joins TRBV29-1 and TRBJ2-3, with D maybe TRBD1 (6 bases). The germline gives CDR1 SQVTM, CDR2 ANQGSEA. CDR3 size: 14 residues. The V end was cut by 3 bases, the J end by 0 bases, with 10 bases between. The CDR3 sequence is CSVDLDSSTDTQYF. As DNA, the CDR3 is TGCAGCGTTGACTTGGACAGCAGCACAGATACGCAGTATTTT.